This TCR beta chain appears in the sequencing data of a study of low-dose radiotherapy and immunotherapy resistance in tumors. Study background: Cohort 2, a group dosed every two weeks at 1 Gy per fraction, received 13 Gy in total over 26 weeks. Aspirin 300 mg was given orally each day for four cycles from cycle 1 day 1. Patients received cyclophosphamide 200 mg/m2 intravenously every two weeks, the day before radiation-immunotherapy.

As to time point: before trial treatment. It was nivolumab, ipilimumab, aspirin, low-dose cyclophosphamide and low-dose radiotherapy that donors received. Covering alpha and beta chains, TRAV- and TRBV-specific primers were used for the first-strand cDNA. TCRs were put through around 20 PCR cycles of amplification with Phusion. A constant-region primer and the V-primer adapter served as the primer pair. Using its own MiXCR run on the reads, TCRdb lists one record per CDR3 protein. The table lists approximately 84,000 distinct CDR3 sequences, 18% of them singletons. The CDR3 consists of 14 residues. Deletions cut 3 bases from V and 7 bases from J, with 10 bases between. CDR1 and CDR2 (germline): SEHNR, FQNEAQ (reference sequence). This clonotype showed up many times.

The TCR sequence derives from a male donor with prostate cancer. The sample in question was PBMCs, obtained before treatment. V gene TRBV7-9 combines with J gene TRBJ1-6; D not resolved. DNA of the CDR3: TGTGCCAGCAGCTTTCGCCCGCCGAATTCACCCCTCCACTTT. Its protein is CASSFRPPNSPLHF.